These T cell receptor beta chains were read from a single sample in a study of HIV-infected patients and healthy controls. TCRdb itself ran the 5' RACE reads through MiXCR, one entry per CDR3 protein. The top ten hold about 6% of the sample, which has about 12,000 distinct CDR3 sequences, about a tenth seen once. Sequencing input: blood. These TCRs come from an adult in good health. CDR3s include the opening cysteine and the closing phenylalanine or tryptophan.

J: TRBJ2-4
V: TRBV6-2/TRBV6-3
CDR3: CASSPRSGETKNIQYF

J: TRBJ2-1
V: TRBV7-2
CDR3: CASSSNPIGLAVSYNEQFF

J: TRBJ2-1
V: TRBV6-1
CDR3: CASRSYNEQFF

J: TRBJ2-7
V: TRBV20-1
CDR3: CSANSRGSSYEQYF

J: TRBJ2-2
V: TRBV28
CDR3: CASRAGLGGSGELFF

J: TRBJ1-5
V: TRBV12-3/TRBV12-4
CDR3: CASSSPGQGASQPQHF

J: TRBJ1-2
V: TRBV27
CDR3: CASQFTSKGYGYTF

J: TRBJ1-1
V: TRBV7-8
CDR3: CASSPSADSEAFF

J: TRBJ1-5
V: TRBV10-2
CDR3: CASSPRVGNQPQHF

J: TRBJ2-7
V: TRBV20-1
CDR3: CSASPETGSSYEQYF

J: TRBJ1-4
V: TRBV11-2
CDR3: CASSSTESEKLFF

J: TRBJ1-2
V: TRBV12-3/TRBV12-4
CDR3: CASSSRGLGYTF

J: TRBJ1-5
V: TRBV12-3/TRBV12-4
CDR3: CASSDRFQPQHF

J: TRBJ2-1
V: TRBV10-3
CDR3: CAISESNVGEQFF

J: TRBJ1-4
V: TRBV25-1
CDR3: CASSPPGRNEKLFF

J: TRBJ2-1
V: TRBV19
CDR3: CASSLYGEQFF

J: TRBJ2-3
V: TRBV24-1
CDR3: CATSEGRGVSTDTQYF

J: TRBJ1-5
V: TRBV2
CDR3: CASSRDTNQPQHF

J: TRBJ2-5
V: TRBV7-2
CDR3: CASSLMVSVRETQYF

J: TRBJ2-1
V: TRBV19
CDR3: CASSRRTSGTSSYNEQFF

J: TRBJ2-5
V: TRBV10-3
CDR3: CAISAYGGSKETQYF

J: TRBJ2-3
V: TRBV18
CDR3: CASSEYVTDTQYF

J: TRBJ1-1
V: TRBV29-1
CDR3: CSVERGQNTGAFF

J: TRBJ1-1
V: TRBV3-1
CDR3: CASSPLRQGLNTEAFF

J: TRBJ2-3
V: TRBV10-3
CDR3: CAISGGQGNTDTQYF

J: TRBJ1-5
V: TRBV18
CDR3: CASSPDRGDNQPQHF

J: TRBJ2-3
V: TRBV20-1
CDR3: CSAKGVRADTQYF

J: TRBJ1-2
V: TRBV6-5
CDR3: CASSYSATGTSYGYTF

J: TRBJ1-5
V: TRBV12-3/TRBV12-4
CDR3: CASSLEGNSNQPQHF

J: TRBJ2-2
V: TRBV11-2
CDR3: CASSLIDIGELFF

J: TRBJ2-3
V: TRBV4-1
CDR3: CASSQDSHHRTDTQYF

J: TRBJ2-5
V: TRBV4-1
CDR3: CASSQAPAGVGVRETQYF

J: TRBJ1-1
V: TRBV7-3
CDR3: CASSLGRTNTEAFF

J: TRBJ1-1
V: TRBV24-1
CDR3: CATSDFGYTEAFF